Below are 32 T cell receptor beta chains sequenced from a single sample in a study of blood T cells in healthy people across ages. Next came a second PCR, run for about 6 to 12 cycles, which used a sample-barcoded 5' primer along with a J-beta primer mix. TCRdb used MiXCR to reprocess the 5' RACE reads, holding one entry per CDR3 protein. The repertoire holds some 780,000 distinct CDR3 sequences, with around three fifths as singletons. Material for sequencing was blood. These TCRs come from a man in his forties in good health.

This chain joins TRBV7-9 and TRBJ2-7; D gene unclear. The germline V gene encodes CDR1 SEHNR and CDR2 FQNEAQ (reference sequence). The length of the CDR3 is 12 residues. V shed 5 bases and J shed 6 bases, with 11 bases lying between them. CDR3 sequence: CASSRPSCEQYF. The CDR3 coding sequence is TGTGCCAGCAGCCGTCCGAGTTGCGAGCAGTACTTC.

This chain uses TRBV30 with TRBJ2-2; D call uncertain. CDR1 is GTSNPN, CDR2 SVGIG, per germline (reference sequence). The CDR3 is 14 residues long. Trimming cost V 3 bases and J 6 bases, with 14 bases left between them. The CDR3 nucleotides read TGTGCCTGGAGGGGGAAGCCCTTGGCCGGGGAGCTGTTTTTT. Translating it yields CAWRGKPLAGELFF. The whole variable domain, remainder taken from reference TRBV30 and TRBJ2-2, is SQTIHQWPATLVQPVGSPLSLECTVEGTSNPNLYWYRQAAGRGLQLLFYSVGIGQISSEVPQNLSASRPQDRQFILSSKKLLLSDSGFYLCAWRGKPLAGELFFGEGSRLTVL.

The rearrangement uses TRBV11-3 and TRBJ1-2; possible D gene TRBD1, 6 bases. The CDR3 is 17 residues long. The V gene's germline CDR1 is SGHNT and CDR2 YENEEA. The germline V and J ends were trimmed by 1 base and 8 bases, with 23 bases remaining between them. The CDR3 DNA reads as TGTGCCAGCAGCTTAGTTGTAAGGGACAAACGGCGGTCCGGCTACACCTTC. Translation gives CASSLVVRDKRRSGYTF. Full variable domain (outside the CDR3, taken from reference TRBV11-3 and TRBJ1-2): EAGVVQSPRYKIIEKKQPVAFWCNPISGHNTLYWYLQNLGQGPELLIRYENEEAVDDSQLPKDRFSAERLKGVDSTLKIQPAELGDSAVYLCASSLVVRDKRRSGYTFGSGTRLTVV.

The CDR3 loop reads CANSGGAYEQYF. CDR3 bases: TGTGCCAACTCGGGCGGAGCCTACGAGCAGTACTTC. The chain couples TRBV10-3 to TRBJ2-4; no clear D. The assigned J gene may be wrong: the sequence end matches TRBJ2-7 better. Germline CDR1 is ENHRY and CDR2 is SYGVKD. The CDR3 sequence is 12 residues long.

This clonotype was seen only once. The CDR3 coding sequence is TGTGCCAGCAGTTCTTCTCCACGCCGCGAGAAGCAGTTCTTC. Protein sequence: CASSSSPRREKQFF. The chain is built from TRBV6-2 or TRBV6-3 and TRBJ2-1; no clear D gene. CDR3 length: 14 amino acids. Germline lookup yields CDR1 MNHEY and CDR2 SVGEGT. With 4 bases removed from V and 11 bases from J, the gap between germline ends came to 18 bases.

This clonotype was detected ten times or more. In nucleotides, the CDR3 is TGTGCCAGCAGCCCCACCGGGACCGGCGGTGGCTACACCTTC. Residues: CASSPTGTGGGYTF. The J gene is TRBJ1-2, the V gene TRBV11-2, with D possibly TRBD1 on 5 matching bases. Trimming left V 5 bases short and J 7 bases short, with 17 bases between. The germline V gene encodes CDR1 SGHAT and CDR2 FQNNGV. The CDR3 consists of 14 residues.

There are many counts of this clonotype. This chain connects TRBV20-1 to TRBJ2-6; 9 bases are a match to TRBD1. With V trimmed by 6 bases and J by 0 bases, 6 bases remained unmatched. The germline CDR1 and CDR2 sequences are DFQATT and SNEGSKA (reference sequence). The length of the CDR3 is 16 residues. As DNA, the CDR3 is TGCAGTGCGTCCGACAGGGGGGTCTCTGGGGCCAACGTCCTGACTTTC. Its translation is CSASDRGVSGANVLTF.

V is TRBV20-1 and J is TRBJ2-7; D unresolved. Germline CDR1 and CDR2: DFQATT and SNEGSKA (reference sequence). The CDR3 contains 14 residues. The ends were cut back, 6 bases at V and 2 bases at J, with 17 bases in the middle. The CDR3 DNA reads TGCAGTGCGTGGACCCCCACCAACACCTACGAGCAGTACTTC. Its protein product is CSAWTPTNTYEQYF.

V usage is TRBV7-9 and J usage is TRBJ1-4; D is unresolved. CDR3 length: 14 amino acids. Trimming removed 0 bases at V and 5 bases at J, with 7 bases between. The V gene's germline CDR1 is SEHNR and CDR2 FQNEAQ (reference sequence). This chain's CDR3 is CASSLARENEKLFF. DNA of the CDR3: TGTGCCAGCAGCTTAGCGAGGGAGAATGAAAAACTGTTTTTT.

V gene TRBV21-1 combines with J gene TRBJ2-1. The DNA end is more similar to TRBJ2-7, so the J call may be wrong. TRBV21-1 is recorded as a pseudogene. The CDR3 contains 17 residues. In DNA, the CDR3 is TGTGCCAGCAGCAAAGTTGGCAGCGTAAGCTCCTACAATGAGCAGTACTTC. Protein product: CASSKVGSVSSYNEQYF.

This clonotype occurred many times. The V call is TRBV3-1, the J call TRBJ2-7; 8 bases agree with TRBD1. Per germline, CDR1 LGHDT and CDR2 YNNKEL (reference sequence). With V trimmed by 4 bases and J by 3 bases, 5 bases remained unmatched. The CDR3 consists of 14 residues. The CDR3 region is CASSRRTGSYEQYF. CDR3 in DNA: TGTGCCAGCAGCCGACGGACAGGGAGCTACGAGCAGTACTTC.

The gene calls are TRBV5-6 and TRBJ1-4, with D possibly being TRBD1 (5 bases). Trimming cost V 1 base and J 0 bases, with 13 bases left between them. The CDR3 runs 17 residues. Germline V CDR1 and CDR2: SGHDT, YYEEEE. CDR3 protein: CASSLSAGRATNEKLFF. The CDR3, as DNA: TGTGCCAGCAGCTTGAGTGCAGGGCGTGCAACTAATGAAAAACTGTTTTTT.

The chain couples TRBV28 to TRBJ2-7, with D possibly being TRBD1 (5 bases). The CDR3 has 17 amino acids. Germline-derived CDR1 and CDR2 are MDHEN and SYDVKM. The ends were cut back, 2 bases at V and 10 bases at J, with 27 bases in the middle. CDR3 sequence reads: CASSLIVSLRGQEAQYF. In DNA form, the CDR3 reads TGTGCCAGCAGTTTAATTGTCTCTCTAAGGGGCCAAGAGGCCCAGTACTTC.

This chain uses TRBV11-2 with TRBJ1-1; the D is unclear. Trimming removed 8 bases at V and 2 bases at J, with 12 bases between. The CDR3 runs 13 residues. Looked up from germline, CDR1 is SGHAT and CDR2 is FQNNGV. The CDR3 spells CASAYRANTEAFF. In DNA, the CDR3 is TGTGCCAGCGCTTATAGGGCCAACACTGAAGCTTTCTTT.

The chain has TRBV12-3 or TRBV12-4 and TRBJ2-7; TRBD1 agrees at 9 bases. This CDR3 region has 14 residues. V dropped 4 bases and J dropped 7; count of bases not matched to a gene: 8. CDR3 sequence: CASSWDRDYNEQYF. CDR3 coding DNA: TGTGCCAGCAGTTGGGACAGGGACTACAATGAGCAGTACTTC.

This clonotype was picked up one time. The chain combines TRBV28 with TRBJ2-4; no clear D gene. The end of the DNA aligns better with TRBJ2-7, so the J call may be wrong. The CDR3 totals 15 residues. Germline-derived CDR1 and CDR2 are MDHEN and SYDVKM. CDR3 coding DNA: TGTGCCAGCAGTTTAGAAGCTGAGTGGATCTACGAGCAGTACTTC. This encodes CASSLEAEWIYEQYF.

The chain combines TRBV3-1 with TRBJ2-7; 8 bases are shared with TRBD1. With the DNA end fitting TRBJ2-5 better, the J assignment may be wrong. The CDR3 runs to 15 residues. Per germline, CDR1 LGHDT and CDR2 YNNKEL (reference sequence). The CDR3 DNA follows: TGTGCCAGCAGTCGAACTACAGGGGGGCGGGAGACCCAGTACTTC. Translated, it gives CASSRTTGGRETQYF.

This chain uses TRBV15 with TRBJ2-5; D may be TRBD2 (6 bases). The J call is uncertain, as TRBJ2-7 better fits the DNA end. The germline V gene encodes CDR1 LNHNV and CDR2 YYDKDF (reference sequence). This CDR3 is 15 amino acids long. The CDR3 sequence is CATSRDPYGSYEQYF. CDR3 coding DNA: TGTGCCACCAGCAGAGATCCGTACGGGAGCTACGAGCAGTACTTC.

The chain is built from TRBV4-2 and TRBJ2-7; 9 positions match TRBD2. This CDR3 is built from 16 residues. J gave up 6 bases and V 0 bases, and 9 bases lay outside the gene matches. CDR1 LGHNA and CDR2 YNFKEQ come from the germline V gene. Here the CDR3 reads CASSQEASGVSGEQYF. Written as DNA, the CDR3 is TGTGCCAGCAGCCAAGAGGCTAGCGGGGTTTCGGGCGAGCAGTACTTC.

The V and J genes are TRBV27 and TRBJ1-2, with D tentatively TRBD1 (6 bases). CDR3 length: 14 residues. Germline V gene data show CDR1 as MNHEY and CDR2 as SMNVEV (reference sequence). Trimming shortened V by 6 bases and J by 4 bases, and 15 bases separated the two germline ends. The DNA of the CDR3 is TGTGCCAGCAGCCCGGACAGCGTTCCCTATGGCTACACCTTC. Encoded protein: CASSPDSVPYGYTF.

For this clonotype: A much bigger clone sits one base away, suggesting this may be a read error. This chain connects TRBV7-2 to TRBJ1-6; TRBD1 aligns across 7 bases. Germline loops: CDR1 SGHTA, CDR2 FQGNSA. The CDR3 covers 17 residues. CDR3 in DNA: TGTGCCAGCAGCTACTCCGGGGGACAGCGGGTTAATTCACCCCCCCACTTT. Protein: CASSYSGGQRVNSPPHF.

In this sample, this clonotype turned up a few times. This rearrangement joins TRBV7-9 to TRBJ2-7, with a tentative D call TRBD1 (6 bases). Trimming shortened V by 4 bases and J by 0 bases, and 16 bases separated the two germline ends. CDR1 SEHNR and CDR2 FQNEAQ come from the germline V gene (reference sequence). CDR3 length equals 16 residues. CDR3 in amino acids: CASSSIFRDNSYEQYF. The CDR3 coding sequence is TGTGCCAGCAGCTCAATTTTCCGGGACAACTCCTACGAGCAGTACTTC.

The chain joins TRBV7-3 to TRBJ2-5; D may be TRBD2 (6 bases). Germline-derived CDR1 and CDR2 are SGHTA and FQGTGA. This CDR3 has 15 residues. V lost 5 bases and J 11 bases, leaving 24 bases between the germline ends. CDR3 sequence (DNA): TGTGCCAGCAGCCCTCATGGGGACTCTTACAATGAGCAGTACTTC. Translated: CASSPHGDSYNEQYF.

The CDR3 protein is CATTSAGGPHEQYF. Here the CDR3 DNA reads TGTGCCACCACGTCGGCGGGAGGGCCACACGAGCAGTACTTC. V is TRBV7-2 and J is TRBJ2-7; 9 positions match TRBD2. The CDR3 consists of 14 residues. Losses at the gene ends were 10 bases for V and 5 bases for J; bases not matched to a gene: 12. CDR1 is SGHTA, CDR2 FQGNSA, per germline.

The chain employs TRBV28 and TRBJ2-5; TRBD2 aligns across 12 bases. V shed 7 bases and J 4 bases; nucleotides not matched to a gene: 7. Germline V gives CDR1 MDHEN, CDR2 SYDVKM. There are 15 residues in the CDR3. The CDR3, as DNA: TGTGCCAGCAAACTAGCGGGGGGACTCAGAGAGACCCAGTACTTC. This codes for CASKLAGGLRETQYF.

The genes are TRBV6-5 and TRBJ1-6; the D is unclear. Germline CDR1 is MNHEY and CDR2 is SVGAGI. Trimming removed 1 base from V and 8 bases from J, with 15 bases in between. The CDR3 runs to 16 residues. The CDR3 spells CASSYYQSPSDSPLHF. In DNA, the CDR3 is TGTGCCAGCAGTTACTATCAGAGCCCCTCGGATTCACCCCTCCACTTT.

This clonotype was counted a single time. The V gene is TRBV2, the J gene TRBJ1-5; weak D call: TRBD1 (6 bases). The CDR3 covers 15 residues. The germline CDR1 and CDR2 sequences are SNHLY and FYNNEI. The V end lost 3 bases, the J end lost 0 bases, and 9 bases lay between the germline ends. As DNA, the CDR3 is TGTGCCAGCAGTGAGGGACATTTTAGCAATCAGCCCCAGCATTTT. Translated: CASSEGHFSNQPQHF.

The rearrangement uses TRBV6-1 and TRBJ1-5; D uncertain. The CDR3 is made up of 15 amino acids. Per the germline V gene, CDR1 is MNHNS and CDR2 is SASEGT. V lost 8 bases and J 6 bases, leaving 20 bases between the germline ends. The CDR3 loop is CASSTDWEGGQPQHF. In DNA, the CDR3 is TGTGCCAGCTCAACGGACTGGGAGGGTGGTCAGCCCCAGCATTTT.

The CDR3 DNA sequence: TGCAGTGCTAGCCCGCTTTCCGGGTACCAAGAGACCCAGTACTTC. It encodes CSASPLSGYQETQYF. This chain joins TRBV20-1 and TRBJ2-5; D remains unclear. The CDR3 has 15 amino acids. Looked up from germline, CDR1 is DFQATT and CDR2 is SNEGSKA (reference sequence). V was clipped by 3 bases and J by 0 bases, with 14 bases between them.

The rearrangement joins TRBV6-5 to TRBJ1-2; maybe TRBD1 (5 bases). The CDR3 contains 10 residues. Germline V CDR1 and CDR2: MNHEY, SVGAGI. The ends were cut back, 6 bases at V and 10 bases at J, with 9 bases in the middle. This chain's CDR3 is CASRGTFYTF. The CDR3 bases are TGTGCCAGCAGGGGGACCTTCTACACCTTC.

This clonotype was found a few times. The V call is TRBV15, the J call TRBJ2-1; possibly TRBD1 for D (7 bases). This CDR3 spans 17 amino acids. Trimming removed 1 base at V and 4 bases at J, with 17 bases between. CDR1 and CDR2 (germline): LNHNV, YYDKDF (reference sequence). The CDR3 here is CATSRARQGLWYNEQFF. The CDR3 bases are TGTGCCACCAGCAGAGCCCGACAGGGACTCTGGTACAATGAGCAGTTCTTC.

This clonotype has a count of ten or more. Given a much more abundant clone one base away, this may be a read error. V is TRBV6-5 and J is TRBJ2-5; unclear D gene. The CDR3 is 14 residues long. V was cut by 2 bases and J by 2 bases, with 9 bases left in between. Germline V lookup: CDR1 MNHEY, CDR2 SVGAGI. CDR3 sequence: CASSYANPQETQYF. CDR3 nucleotides: TGTGCCAGCAGTTACGCGAATCCGCAAGAGACCCAGTACTTC.